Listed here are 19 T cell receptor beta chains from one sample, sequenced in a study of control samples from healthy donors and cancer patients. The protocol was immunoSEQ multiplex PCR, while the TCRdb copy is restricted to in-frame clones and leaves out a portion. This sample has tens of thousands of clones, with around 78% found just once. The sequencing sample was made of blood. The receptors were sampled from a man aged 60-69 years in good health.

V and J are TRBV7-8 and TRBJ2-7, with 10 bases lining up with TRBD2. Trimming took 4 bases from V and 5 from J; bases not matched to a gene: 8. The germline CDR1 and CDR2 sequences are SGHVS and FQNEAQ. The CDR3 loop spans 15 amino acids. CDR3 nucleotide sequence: TGTGCCAGCAGCTCAACTAGCGGGGTTCCCCACGAGCAGTACTTC. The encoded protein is CASSSTSGVPHEQYF.

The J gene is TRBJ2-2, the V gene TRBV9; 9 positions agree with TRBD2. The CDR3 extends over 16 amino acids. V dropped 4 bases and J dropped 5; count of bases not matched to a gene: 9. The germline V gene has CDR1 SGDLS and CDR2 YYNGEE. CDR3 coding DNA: TGTGCCAGCAGCCTAGATCTGGGACTAGCTACCGGGGAGCTGTTTTTT. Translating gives CASSLDLGLATGELFF.

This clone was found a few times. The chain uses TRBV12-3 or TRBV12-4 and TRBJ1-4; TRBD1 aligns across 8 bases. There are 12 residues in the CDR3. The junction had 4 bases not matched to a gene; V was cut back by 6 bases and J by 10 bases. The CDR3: CASSRTGGKLFF. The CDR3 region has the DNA TGTGCCAGCAGCAGAACAGGGGGAAAACTGTTTTTT.

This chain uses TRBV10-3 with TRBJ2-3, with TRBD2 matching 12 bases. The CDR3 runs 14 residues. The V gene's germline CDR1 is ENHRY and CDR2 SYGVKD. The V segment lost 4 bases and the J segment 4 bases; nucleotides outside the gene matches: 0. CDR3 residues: CAISASGGADTQYF. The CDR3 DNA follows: TGTGCCATCAGTGCTAGCGGGGGGGCAGATACGCAGTATTTT.

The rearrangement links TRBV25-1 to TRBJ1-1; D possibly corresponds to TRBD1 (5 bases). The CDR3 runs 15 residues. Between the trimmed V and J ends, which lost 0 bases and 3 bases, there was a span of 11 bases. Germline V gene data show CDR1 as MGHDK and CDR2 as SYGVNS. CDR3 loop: CASSEYRVDDTEAFF. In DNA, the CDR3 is TGTGCCAGCAGTGAATACAGGGTGGACGACACTGAAGCTTTCTTT.

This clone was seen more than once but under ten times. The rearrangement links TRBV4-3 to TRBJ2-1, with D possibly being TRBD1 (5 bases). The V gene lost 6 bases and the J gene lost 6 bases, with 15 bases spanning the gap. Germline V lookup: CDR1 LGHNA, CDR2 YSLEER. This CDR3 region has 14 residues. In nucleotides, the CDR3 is TGCGCCAGCAGTGGTCAGGGCATTTCCAATGAGCAGTTCTTC. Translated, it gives CASSGQGISNEQFF.

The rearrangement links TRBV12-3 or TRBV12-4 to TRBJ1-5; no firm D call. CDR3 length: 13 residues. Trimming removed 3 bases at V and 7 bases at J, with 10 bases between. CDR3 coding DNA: TGTGCCAGCAGTTTCCGGGCTCGGCAGCCCCAGCATTTT. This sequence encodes CASSFRARQPQHF.

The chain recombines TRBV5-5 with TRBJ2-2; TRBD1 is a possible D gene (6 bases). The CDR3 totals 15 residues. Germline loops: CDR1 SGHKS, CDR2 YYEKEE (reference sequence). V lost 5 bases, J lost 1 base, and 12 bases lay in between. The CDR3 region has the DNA TGTGCCAGCAGTTTTCCGACAGGGAACACCGGGGAGCTGTTTTTT. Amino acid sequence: CASSFPTGNTGELFF.

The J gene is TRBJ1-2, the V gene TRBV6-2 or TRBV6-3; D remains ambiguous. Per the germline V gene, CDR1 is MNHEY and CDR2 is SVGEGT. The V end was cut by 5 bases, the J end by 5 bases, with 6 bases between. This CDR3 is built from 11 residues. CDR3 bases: TGTGCCAGCAGTGGCGGGTATGGCTACACCTTC. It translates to CASSGGYGYTF.

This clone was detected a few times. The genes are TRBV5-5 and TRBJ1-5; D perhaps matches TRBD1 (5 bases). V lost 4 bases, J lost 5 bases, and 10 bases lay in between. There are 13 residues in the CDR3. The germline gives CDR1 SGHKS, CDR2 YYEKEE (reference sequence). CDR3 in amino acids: CASSHDSYQPQHF. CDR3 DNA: TGTGCCAGCAGCCACGACAGTTATCAGCCCCAGCATTTT.

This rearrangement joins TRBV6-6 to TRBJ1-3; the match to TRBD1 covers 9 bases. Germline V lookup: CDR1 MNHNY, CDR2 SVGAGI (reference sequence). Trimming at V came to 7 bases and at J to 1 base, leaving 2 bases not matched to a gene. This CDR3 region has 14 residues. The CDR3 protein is CASKQGASGNTIYF. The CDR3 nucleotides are TGTGCCAGCAAACAGGGGGCTTCTGGAAACACCATATATTTT.

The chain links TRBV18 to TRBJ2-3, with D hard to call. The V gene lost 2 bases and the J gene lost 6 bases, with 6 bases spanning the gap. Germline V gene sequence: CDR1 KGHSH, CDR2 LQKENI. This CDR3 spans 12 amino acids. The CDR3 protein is CASSPATDTQYF. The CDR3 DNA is TGTGCCAGCTCACCAGCAACTGATACGCAGTATTTT.

CDR3 bases: TGCAGCGTTGGTGAGGGGAGCACTGAAGCTTTCTTT. Amino acid sequence: CSVGEGSTEAFF. The rearrangement joins TRBV29-1 to TRBJ1-1; D is perhaps TRBD1 (5 bases). The V gene's germline CDR1 is SQVTM and CDR2 ANQGSEA. The CDR3 has 12 amino acids. The germline V and J ends were trimmed by 4 bases and 4 bases, with 10 bases remaining between them.

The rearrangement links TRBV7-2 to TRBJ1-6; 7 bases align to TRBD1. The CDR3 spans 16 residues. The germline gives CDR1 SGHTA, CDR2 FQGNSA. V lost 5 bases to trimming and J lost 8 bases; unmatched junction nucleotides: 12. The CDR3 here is CASSLQGQLGDSPLHF. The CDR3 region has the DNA TGTGCCAGCAGCCTACAGGGACAGCTTGGGGATTCACCCCTCCACTTT.

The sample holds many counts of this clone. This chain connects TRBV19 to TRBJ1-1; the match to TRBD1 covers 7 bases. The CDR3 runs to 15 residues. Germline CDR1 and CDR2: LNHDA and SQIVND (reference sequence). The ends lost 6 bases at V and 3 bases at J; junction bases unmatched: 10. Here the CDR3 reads CASRPETGWDTEAFF. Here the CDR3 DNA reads TGTGCCAGTAGACCGGAGACAGGGTGGGACACTGAAGCTTTCTTT.

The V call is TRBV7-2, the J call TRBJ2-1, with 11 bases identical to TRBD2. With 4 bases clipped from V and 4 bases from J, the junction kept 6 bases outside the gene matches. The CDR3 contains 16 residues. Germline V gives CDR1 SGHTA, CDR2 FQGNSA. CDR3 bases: TGTGCCAGCAGCTCGGTAGCGGGGGGGTCATACAATGAGCAGTTCTTC. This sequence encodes CASSSVAGGSYNEQFF.

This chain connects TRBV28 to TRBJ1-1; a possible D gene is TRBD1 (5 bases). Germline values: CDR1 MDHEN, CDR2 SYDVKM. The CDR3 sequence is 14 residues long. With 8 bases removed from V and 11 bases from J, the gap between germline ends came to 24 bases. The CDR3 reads CASLKPTGFQEAFF. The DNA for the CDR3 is TGTGCCAGCCTGAAACCTACAGGCTTCCAGGAGGCTTTCTTT.

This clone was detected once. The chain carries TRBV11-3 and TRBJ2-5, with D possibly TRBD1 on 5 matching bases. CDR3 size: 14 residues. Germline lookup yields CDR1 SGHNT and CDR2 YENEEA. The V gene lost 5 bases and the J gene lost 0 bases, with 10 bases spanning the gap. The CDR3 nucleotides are TGTGCCAGCAGCCCCGACAGCTACCAAGAGACCCAGTACTTC. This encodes CASSPDSYQETQYF.

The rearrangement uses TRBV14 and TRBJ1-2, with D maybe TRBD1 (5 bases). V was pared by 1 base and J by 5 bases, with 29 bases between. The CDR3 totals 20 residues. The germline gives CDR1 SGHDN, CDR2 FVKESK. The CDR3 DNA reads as TGTGCCAGCAGCCAAGCGCCGAGGTACGGACGGGACCGCCTAAATTATGGCTACACCTTC. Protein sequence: CASSQAPRYGRDRLNYGYTF.